Each of the 28 T cell receptor beta chains below was sequenced from the same sample in a study of Graves' ophthalmopathy and Graves' hyperthyroidism. RNA transcripts yielded amplified TCR beta CDR3 regions. The library came from an HTBI-primed first-round RT-PCR and a second-round multiplex PCR. TCRdb itself ran the multiplex PCR reads through MiXCR, one entry per CDR3 protein. Among about 380,000 distinct CDR3 sequences listed, approximately 15% were seen once. Sequencing was performed on peripheral blood. These receptors were taken from a woman aged 18 to 35 with stable Graves' hyperthyroidism.

There are a few counts of this clonotype. Since a much larger clone is just one base distant, this may be a read error. The chain couples TRBV12-3 or TRBV12-4 to TRBJ1-2, with unresolved D. The CDR3 covers 14 residues. CDR3 residues: CACSFRASFSGYTF. The CDR3 DNA sequence: TGTGCCTGCAGTTTCCGGGCCTCCTTTTCCGGCTACACCTTC.

This clonotype turned up a few times. The chain joins TRBV16 to TRBJ1-2, with D unresolved. V was cut by 0 bases and J by 0 bases, with 8 bases left in between. The CDR3 runs to 15 residues. Germline loops: CDR1 KGHSY, CDR2 FQNENV. CDR3 amino acids: CASSQSRETNYGYTF. In DNA, the CDR3 is TGTGCCAGCAGCCAATCGCGGGAAACTAACTATGGCTACACCTTC. Drawing the rest from reference TRBV16 and TRBJ1-2, the complete variable domain is GEEVAQTPKHLVRGEGQKAKLYCAPIKGHSYVFWYQQVLKNEFKFLISFQNENVFDETGMPKERFSAKCLPNSPCSLEIQATKLEDSAVYFCASSQSRETNYGYTFGSGTRLTVV.

Ten or more counts support this clonotype. The V gene is TRBV29-1, the J gene TRBJ1-2; no clear D gene. CDR3 length: 11 residues. Germline CDR1 and CDR2: SQVTM and ANQGSEA. The V end lost 7 bases, the J end lost 8 bases, and 14 bases lay between the germline ends. This CDR3 is CSAAEERGYTF. The CDR3 nucleotides are TGCAGCGCCGCTGAAGAGCGCGGCTACACCTTC.

Details on this clonotype: A junction boundary mismatches the germline segment, possibly from a read error. The rearrangement links TRBV6-5 to TRBJ1-2, with 7 bases aligning to TRBD1. Germline lookup yields CDR1 MNHEY and CDR2 SVGAGI. CDR3 length: 16 residues. The CDR3 is CACSYSVLTGMYGYTF. In nucleotides, the CDR3 is TGTGCCTGCAGTTACTCGGTTTTGACAGGGATGTATGGCTACACCTTC.

This clonotype was detected ten times or more. V is TRBV5-1 and J is TRBJ2-2, with 9 bases identical to TRBD2. The CDR3 runs 17 residues. The V segment lost 1 base and the J segment 2 bases; nucleotides outside the gene matches: 6. Germline values: CDR1 SGHRS, CDR2 YFSETQ. The CDR3 spells CASSLSLAGINTGELFF. CDR3 coding DNA: TGCGCCAGCAGCTTGAGTCTAGCGGGGATCAACACCGGGGAGCTGTTTTTT.

This clonotype was seen a few times. One end of the junction is discordant with germline, which a read error may explain. J is TRBJ1-1 and V is TRBV14, with 7 nucleotides matching TRBD1. This CDR3 has 12 amino acids. Germline-derived CDR1 and CDR2 are SGHDN and FVKESK. The CDR3: CASSQGLGQRAF. Written as DNA, the CDR3 is TGTGCCAGCAGCCAAGGTTTGGGACAGCGGGCCTTT.

V usage is TRBV9 and J usage is TRBJ2-5; TRBD2 matches 12 bases. The germline CDR1 and CDR2 sequences are SGDLS and YYNGEE. The CDR3 sequence is 16 residues long. Trimming took 3 bases from V and 5 from J; bases not matched to a gene: 8. This CDR3 reads CASSGGLAGSRETQYF. DNA of the CDR3: TGTGCCAGCAGCGGAGGACTAGCGGGGAGCCGGGAGACCCAGTACTTC.

This clonotype was counted at least ten times. The chain recombines TRBV27 with TRBJ2-2, with D perhaps matching TRBD1 (6 bases). CDR1 is MNHEY, CDR2 SMNVEV, per germline (reference sequence). V lost 3 bases and J 6 bases, leaving 8 bases between the germline ends. This CDR3 region has 13 residues. The CDR3 protein is CASSFGGSGELFF. The CDR3 DNA sequence: TGTGCCAGCAGTTTTGGGGGCTCCGGGGAGCTGTTTTTT.

This clonotype has at least ten counts. This rearrangement joins TRBV20-1 to TRBJ2-2, with D possibly being TRBD1 or TRBD2 (5 bases each). This CDR3 contains 13 residues. Trimming took 6 bases from V and 4 from J, leaving 12 bases between them. Germline CDR1 is DFQATT and CDR2 is SNEGSKA (reference sequence). The CDR3 region is CSARGAGTGELFF. In DNA, the CDR3 is TGCAGTGCCCGTGGGGCGGGCACCGGGGAGCTGTTTTTT.

This chain connects TRBV24-1 to TRBJ2-7; D might be TRBD2 (5 bases). Per the germline V gene, CDR1 is KGHDR and CDR2 is SFDVKD. The CDR3 contains 12 residues. DNA for the CDR3: TGTGCGGCGGGTCAGTCGTCCTACGAGCAGTACTTC. The encoded protein is CAAGQSSYEQYF.

At least ten counts were recorded for this clonotype. The rearrangement joins TRBV10-1 to TRBJ2-7; TRBD1 is a possible D gene (6 bases). The length of the CDR3 is 13 residues. In germline, CDR1 is WNHNN, CDR2 SYGVQD (reference sequence). Trimming pared 5 bases from V and 2 bases from J, leaving 10 bases between. CDR3 amino acids: CASSRQATYEQYF. CDR3 bases: TGCGCCAGCAGTAGACAGGCAACCTACGAGCAGTACTTC.

This clonotype was observed many times. CDR3 DNA sequence: TGTGCCACCAGTGACGACAGGGAAAACACCATATATTTT. Its protein is CATSDDRENTIYF. The rearrangement links TRBV24-1 to TRBJ1-3; 7 bases line up with TRBD1. In germline, CDR1 is KGHDR, CDR2 SFDVKD. With 4 bases clipped from V and 6 bases from J, the junction kept 2 bases outside the gene matches. This CDR3 has 13 residues.

This clonotype was seen repeatedly, ten times or more. V usage is TRBV7-2 and J usage is TRBJ2-7; 7 bases agree with TRBD1. Germline V lookup: CDR1 SGHTA, CDR2 FQGNSA. The CDR3 is made up of 12 amino acids. V shed 5 bases, J shed 4 bases, and the junction held 2 bases outside the gene matches. As DNA, the CDR3 is TGTGCCAGCAGCCGGACAGGATACGAGCAGTACTTC. Translated: CASSRTGYEQYF.

At least ten counts were recorded for this clonotype. V is TRBV25-1 and J is TRBJ2-7; the match to TRBD1 covers 8 bases. The CDR3 runs 16 residues. The ends lost 4 bases at V and 2 bases at J; junction bases unmatched: 10. Germline values: CDR1 MGHDK, CDR2 SYGVNS. CDR3 loop: CASSASIRDRTYEQYF. CDR3 DNA sequence: TGTGCCAGCAGTGCTTCTATCCGGGACAGGACCTACGAGCAGTACTTC.

The sample holds many counts of this clonotype. This chain links TRBV12-3 or TRBV12-4 with TRBJ1-1; perhaps TRBD1 as D (5 bases). The V gene lost 5 bases and the J gene lost 0 bases, with 10 bases spanning the gap. This CDR3 has 14 residues. The CDR3 protein is CASSPLTVNTEAFF. In DNA, the CDR3 is TGTGCCAGCAGTCCCTTGACAGTGAACACTGAAGCTTTCTTT.

This clonotype was found many times. The genes are TRBV11-3 and TRBJ1-1; no firm D call. The CDR3 has 14 amino acids. The V gene lost 5 bases and the J gene lost 1 base, with 11 bases spanning the gap. Germline V gene sequence: CDR1 SGHNT, CDR2 YENEEA. CDR3 in amino acids: CASSLEGGNTEAFF. CDR3 nucleotides: TGTGCCAGCAGCCTGGAAGGTGGGAACACTGAAGCTTTCTTT. The full variable domain, with the rest looked up from reference TRBV11-3 and TRBJ1-1, is EAGVVQSPRYKIIEKKQPVAFWCNPISGHNTLYWYLQNLGQGPELLIRYENEEAVDDSQLPKDRFSAERLKGVDSTLKIQPAELGDSAVYLCASSLEGGNTEAFFGQGTRLTVV.

In its sample, this clonotype was seen many times. The rearrangement uses TRBV20-1 and TRBJ1-1; 10 nucleotides agree with TRBD1. Germline V gene lookup returns CDR1 DFQATT and CDR2 SNEGSKA (reference sequence). J gave up 5 bases and V 3 bases, and 12 bases lay outside the gene matches. CDR3 length: 16 amino acids. CDR3 nucleotide sequence: TGCAGTGCTAGCCCGACAGGGGGCTGGAGTGGGACTGAAGCTTTCTTT. This encodes CSASPTGGWSGTEAFF.

A remark on this clonotype: Mismatch with germline at one junction end may stem from a read error. The CDR3 is CVTSRDRGNQPQHF. CDR3 DNA: TGTGTCACCAGCAGAGATAGGGGCAATCAGCCCCAGCATTTT. The gene calls are TRBV15 and TRBJ1-5; D gene unclear. The CDR3 contains 14 residues. Germline assignment: CDR1 LNHNV and CDR2 YYDKDF (reference sequence).

The CDR3 sequence is CASSPGTGNRQPQHF. The CDR3 nucleotides are TGTGCCAGCTCACCCGGGACAGGTAACCGTCAGCCCCAGCATTTT. The V and J genes are TRBV18 and TRBJ1-5; 8 nucleotides line up with TRBD1. The CDR3 consists of 15 residues. The V segment lost 3 bases and the J segment 6 bases; nucleotides outside the gene matches: 7. Germline V gene data show CDR1 as KGHSH and CDR2 as LQKENI.

This clonotype was seen repeatedly, ten times or more. The V call is TRBV12-3 or TRBV12-4, the J call TRBJ2-7, with 11 bases aligning to TRBD2. CDR3 length: 14 amino acids. Trimming at V came to 7 bases and at J to 3 bases, leaving 5 bases not matched to a gene. CDR3 amino acids: CASTLAGGNYEQYF. CDR3 nucleotide sequence: TGTGCCAGCACCTTAGCGGGGGGGAACTACGAGCAGTACTTC.

In this sample, this clonotype turned up many times. The chain is built from TRBV11-2 and TRBJ2-7; D is tentatively TRBD1 or TRBD2 (5 bases each). V was pared by 1 base and J by 6 bases, with 13 bases between. The CDR3 has 14 residues. Looked up from germline, CDR1 is SGHAT and CDR2 is FQNNGV. The CDR3 spells CASSLAAGSLEQYF. CDR3 coding DNA: TGTGCCAGCAGCTTAGCGGCAGGGAGCCTCGAGCAGTACTTC.

This clonotype has a count of ten or more. This may stem from a read error, because a much larger clone lies one nucleotide away. This chain connects TRBV6-2 or TRBV6-3 to TRBJ2-7; weak D call: TRBD1 (6 bases). V was trimmed by 7 bases and J by 6 bases, leaving 10 bases between them. The CDR3 totals 11 residues. Germline CDR1 is MNHEY and CDR2 is SVGEGT. In nucleotides, the CDR3 is TGTGCCAGCAAGCCAGGGGTCGAGCAGTACTTC. This translates into CASKPGVEQYF.

In its sample, this clonotype was seen many times. The chain is built from TRBV6-1 and TRBJ2-2, with 7 bases fitting TRBD1. V was pared by 5 bases and J by 3 bases, with 3 bases of the junction left unmatched. The germline V gene has CDR1 MNHNS and CDR2 SASEGT. The CDR3 is 14 residues long. This CDR3 is CASSKTGDTGELFF. The CDR3 bases are TGTGCCAGCAGTAAAACAGGGGACACCGGGGAGCTGTTTTTT.

This clonotype occurred many times. This chain links TRBV2 with TRBJ2-2, with 10 bases fitting TRBD2. There are 14 residues in the CDR3. The germline gives CDR1 SNHLY, CDR2 FYNNEI. With V trimmed by 5 bases and J by 7 bases, 4 bases remained unmatched. The CDR3 here is CASSLRTSGGELFF. DNA of the CDR3: TGTGCCAGCAGTCTTCGGACTAGCGGCGGGGAGCTGTTTTTT.

V usage is TRBV5-1 and J usage is TRBJ2-7; a possible D gene is TRBD1 (7 bases). With 4 bases removed from V and 6 bases from J, the gap between germline ends came to 14 bases. CDR3 size: 13 residues. Germline V lookup: CDR1 SGHRS, CDR2 YFSETQ. This chain's CDR3 is CASSPGDSVEQYF. CDR3 nucleotide sequence: TGCGCCAGCAGCCCGGGGGACAGCGTCGAGCAGTACTTC.

This clonotype was observed a few times. The V and J genes are TRBV6-5 and TRBJ1-2, with 7 bases fitting TRBD1. The trim removed 2 bases at V and 3 bases at J, leaving 9 bases unmatched. Germline loops: CDR1 MNHEY, CDR2 SVGAGI. There are 16 residues in the CDR3. CDR3 amino acids: CASSYRGLGIDYGYTF. The CDR3 DNA reads TGTGCCAGCAGTTACAGGGGGCTGGGAATAGACTATGGCTACACCTTC.

This clonotype came up many times. At one boundary the junction diverges from the germline segment, which might be a read error. The V call is TRBV15, the J call TRBJ1-2, with a possible D match to TRBD1 (6 bases). Per germline, CDR1 LNHNV and CDR2 YYDKDF (reference sequence). The CDR3 runs 14 residues. The CDR3: CAASRDGQGLGYTF. The CDR3 nucleotides read TGTGCCGCCAGCAGAGATGGCCAGGGGCTTGGCTACACCTTC.

The chain joins TRBV6-1 to TRBJ1-1; D gene unclear. Germline values: CDR1 MNHNS, CDR2 SASEGT. The V end was cut by 6 bases, the J end by 6 bases, with 14 bases between. The CDR3 totals 13 residues. CDR3 in DNA: TGTGCCAGCAGCTCCCTGAGACCCGCTGAAGCTTTCTTT. Residues: CASSSLRPAEAFF.